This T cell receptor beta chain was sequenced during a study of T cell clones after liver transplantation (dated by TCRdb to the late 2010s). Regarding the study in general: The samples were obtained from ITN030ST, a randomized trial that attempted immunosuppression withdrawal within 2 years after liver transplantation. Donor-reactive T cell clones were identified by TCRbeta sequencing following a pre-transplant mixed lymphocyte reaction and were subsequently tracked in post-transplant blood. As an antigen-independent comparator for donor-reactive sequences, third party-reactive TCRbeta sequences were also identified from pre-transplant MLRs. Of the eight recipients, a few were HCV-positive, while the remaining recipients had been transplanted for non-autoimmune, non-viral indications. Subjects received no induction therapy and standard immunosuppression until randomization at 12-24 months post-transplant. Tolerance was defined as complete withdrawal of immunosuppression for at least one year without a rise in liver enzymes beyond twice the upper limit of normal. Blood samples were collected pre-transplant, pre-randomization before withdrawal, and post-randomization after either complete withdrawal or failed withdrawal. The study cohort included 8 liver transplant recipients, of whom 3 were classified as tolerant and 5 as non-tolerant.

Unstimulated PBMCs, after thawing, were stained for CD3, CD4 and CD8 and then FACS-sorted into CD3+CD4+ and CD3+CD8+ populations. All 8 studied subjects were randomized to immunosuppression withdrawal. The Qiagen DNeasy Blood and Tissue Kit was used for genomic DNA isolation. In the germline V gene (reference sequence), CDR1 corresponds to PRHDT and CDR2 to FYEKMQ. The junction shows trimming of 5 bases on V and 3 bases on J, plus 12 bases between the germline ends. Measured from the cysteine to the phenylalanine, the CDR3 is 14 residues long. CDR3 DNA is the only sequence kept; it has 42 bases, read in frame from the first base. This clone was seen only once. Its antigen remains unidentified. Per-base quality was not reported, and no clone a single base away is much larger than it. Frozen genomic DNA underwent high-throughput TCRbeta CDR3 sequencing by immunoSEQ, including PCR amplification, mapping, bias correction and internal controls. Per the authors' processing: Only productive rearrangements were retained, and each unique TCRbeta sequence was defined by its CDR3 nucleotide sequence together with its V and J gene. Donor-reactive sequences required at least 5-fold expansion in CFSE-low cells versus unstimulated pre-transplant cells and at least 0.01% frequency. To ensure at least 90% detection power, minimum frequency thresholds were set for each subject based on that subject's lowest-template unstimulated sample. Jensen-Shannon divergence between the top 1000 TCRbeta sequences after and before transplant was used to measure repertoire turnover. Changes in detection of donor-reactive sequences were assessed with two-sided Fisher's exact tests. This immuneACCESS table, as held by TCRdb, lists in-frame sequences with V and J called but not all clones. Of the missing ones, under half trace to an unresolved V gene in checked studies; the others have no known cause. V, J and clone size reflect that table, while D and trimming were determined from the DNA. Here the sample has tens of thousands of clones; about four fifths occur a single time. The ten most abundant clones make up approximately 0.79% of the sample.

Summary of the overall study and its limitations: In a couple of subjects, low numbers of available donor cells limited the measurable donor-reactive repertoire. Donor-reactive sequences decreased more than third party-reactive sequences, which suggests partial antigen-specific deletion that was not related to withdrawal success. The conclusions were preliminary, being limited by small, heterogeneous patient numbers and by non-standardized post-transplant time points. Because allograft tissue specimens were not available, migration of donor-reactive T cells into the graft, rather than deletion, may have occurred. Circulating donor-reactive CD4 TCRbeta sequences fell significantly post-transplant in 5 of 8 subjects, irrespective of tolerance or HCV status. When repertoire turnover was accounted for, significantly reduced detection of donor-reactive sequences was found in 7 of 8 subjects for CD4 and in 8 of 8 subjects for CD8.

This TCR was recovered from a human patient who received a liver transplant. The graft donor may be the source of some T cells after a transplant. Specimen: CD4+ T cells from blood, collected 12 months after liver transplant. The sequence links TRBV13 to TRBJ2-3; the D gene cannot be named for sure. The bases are TGTGCCAGCAGCCGTATTGGTGGAACAGATACGCAGTATTTT. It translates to CASSRIGGTDTQYF.